One sample yielded the 21 T cell receptor beta chains listed below, sequenced in a study of control samples from healthy donors and cancer patients. Method: immunoSEQ multiplex PCR; TCRdb's copy keeps in-frame clones and lacks some. The profile shows 90,000 or so clones, approximately 88% of them singletons. Sequencing was performed on PBMCs. Receptors were obtained from a man aged 70-80 years with lung cancer.

This sequence joins TRBV5-1 and TRBJ1-1; D is possibly TRBD1 (6 bases). Trimming shortened V by 0 bases and J by 5 bases, and 11 bases separated the two germline ends. The germline V gene encodes CDR1 SGHRS and CDR2 YFSETQ. This CDR3 has 14 amino acids. CDR3: CASSLEKTGTEAFF. The CDR3 DNA reads as TGCGCCAGCAGCTTGGAAAAGACAGGTACTGAAGCTTTCTTT.

The chain has TRBV27 and TRBJ1-2; no clear D. The CDR3 spans 14 residues. CDR1 is MNHEY, CDR2 SMNVEV, per germline (reference sequence). V was clipped by 3 bases and J by 6 bases, with 14 bases between them. The CDR3, as DNA: TGTGCCAGCAGTTTCGGCACGACCCCCGATGGCTACACCTTC. Its translation is CASSFGTTPDGYTF.

The chain carries TRBV6-2 or TRBV6-3 and TRBJ2-3; 8 bases agree with TRBD2. The CDR3 spans 15 residues. V gave up 2 bases and J gave up 9 bases; unmatched junction bases: 10. The germline V gene encodes CDR1 MNHEY and CDR2 SVGEGT. CDR3 in amino acids: CASSYLRSGGLTQYF. The CDR3 DNA sequence: TGTGCCAGCAGTTACCTGCGAAGCGGGGGCCTAACGCAGTATTTT.

The rearrangement links TRBV7-9 to TRBJ2-1; TRBD1 matches 7 bases. The germline CDR1 and CDR2 sequences are SEHNR and FQNEAQ (reference sequence). This CDR3 comprises 12 residues. V lost 5 bases, J lost 10 bases, and 5 bases stayed unmatched. In nucleotides, the CDR3 is TGTGCCAGCAGCCAGACAGGGAACGAGCAGTTCTTC. Its protein is CASSQTGNEQFF.

Regarding this clone: The junction departs from the called germline gene at one end, perhaps through a read error. The chain carries TRBV7-7 and TRBJ2-3, with unresolved D. CDR1 SSHAT and CDR2 FNYEAQ come from the germline V gene (reference sequence). The CDR3 extends over 13 amino acids. CDR3 region: CASSPGVADTQYF. CDR3 DNA: TGTGCTAGCAGCCCTGGGGTGGCAGATACGCAGTATTTT. The variable domain in full, with the rest retrieved from reference TRBV7-7 and TRBJ2-3, is GAGVSQSPRYKVTKRGQDVTLRCDPISSHATLYWYQQALGQGPEFLTYFNYEAQPDKSGLPSDRFSAERPEGSISTLTIQRTEQRDSAMYRCASSPGVADTQYFGPGTRLTVL.

The chain has TRBV7-3 and TRBJ2-5, with D perhaps matching TRBD1 (6 bases). The CDR3 runs 13 residues. The germline V gene has CDR1 SGHTA and CDR2 FQGTGA. Deletions cut 4 bases from V and 5 bases from J, with 11 bases between. Here the CDR3 DNA reads TGTGCCAGCAGCTCCCCGCAGGGGGAGACCCAGTACTTC. Its protein product is CASSSPQGETQYF.

The rearrangement joins TRBV10-3 to TRBJ1-1; 10 bases map to TRBD1. The CDR3 runs 14 residues. The ends lost 6 bases at V and 10 bases at J; junction bases unmatched: 11. CDR1 is ENHRY and CDR2 is SYGVKD in the germline V gene. CDR3 in amino acids: CAIRGDRGSLGAFF. Written as DNA, the CDR3 is TGTGCCATCAGAGGGGACAGGGGAAGTTTGGGAGCTTTCTTT.

CDR3 loop: CASSELGAGELFF. CDR3 coding DNA: TGTGCCAGCAGTGAATTGGGGGCCGGGGAGCTGTTTTTT. V gene TRBV6-1 combines with J gene TRBJ2-2; D assignment may be TRBD1 or TRBD2 (5 bases each). Trimming pared 2 bases from V and 6 bases from J, leaving 7 bases between. From germline, CDR1 is MNHNS and CDR2 SASEGT. The CDR3 covers 13 residues.

This clone was counted a single time. This chain joins TRBV24-1 and TRBJ2-3; D possibly corresponds to TRBD1 (6 bases). This CDR3 comprises 15 residues. Germline V gene lookup returns CDR1 KGHDR and CDR2 SFDVKD. The V end was cut by 0 bases, the J end by 4 bases, with 10 bases between. Written as DNA, the CDR3 is TGTGCCACCAGTGATTTGAGGGGGTCCCCAGATACGCAGTATTTT. Its translation: CATSDLRGSPDTQYF.

There are a few counts of this clone. J is TRBJ2-5 and V is TRBV19; TRBD2 matches at 9 bases. Germline loops: CDR1 LNHDA, CDR2 SQIVND (reference sequence). The ends lost 6 bases at V and 5 bases at J; junction bases unmatched: 4. CDR3 length: 13 residues. CDR3 in amino acids: CASRRGGGETQYF. Here the CDR3 DNA reads TGTGCCAGTAGGCGGGGGGGCGGGGAGACCCAGTACTTC.

This sequence joins TRBV27 and TRBJ1-1; D is ambiguous. V lost 7 bases to trimming and J lost 0 bases, with 9 bases between them. The CDR3 runs to 13 residues. Looked up from germline, CDR1 is MNHEY and CDR2 is SMNVEV (reference sequence). The CDR3 DNA reads TGTGCCAGCAACAAAGAAATGAACACTGAAGCTTTCTTT. Protein product: CASNKEMNTEAFF.

The chain recombines TRBV6-5 with TRBJ1-1; D remains ambiguous. Germline-derived CDR1 and CDR2 are MNHEY and SVGAGI. The CDR3 runs to 14 residues. The V end lost 5 bases, the J end lost 1 base, and 11 bases lay between the germline ends. The CDR3 nucleotides read TGTGCCAGCAGTCTCGGCCTGGGGAACACTGAAGCTTTCTTT. This encodes CASSLGLGNTEAFF.

This clone was picked up a small number of times. The V gene is TRBV4-3, the J gene TRBJ2-4, with 12 bases matching TRBD2. CDR3 length: 15 residues. CDR1 and CDR2 from the germline V gene are LGHNA and YSLEER. The junction had 2 bases not matched to a gene; V was cut back by 0 bases and J by 8 bases. The DNA of the CDR3 is TGCGCCAGCAGCCAAGATGCTAGCGGGGGGGACATTCAGTACTTC. Protein: CASSQDASGGDIQYF.

CDR3 residues: CASSEWDSRYGYTF. CDR3 DNA: TGTGCCAGCAGTGAATGGGACTCCAGGTATGGCTACACCTTC. The rearrangement joins TRBV2 to TRBJ1-2; a possible D gene is TRBD1 (5 bases). The CDR3 loop spans 14 amino acids. Germline V CDR1 and CDR2: SNHLY, FYNNEI. The ends were cut back, 2 bases at V and 5 bases at J, with 12 bases in the middle.

Comment on this clone: This same CDR3 is encoded by further DNA sequences in the sample. This sequence joins TRBV21-1 and TRBJ1-5; TRBD1 was called by the table and not checked on the DNA. TRBV21-1 is classified as a pseudogene. The CDR3 runs to 15 residues. This CDR3 reads CASSPRTVSNQPQHF. DNA of the CDR3: TGTGCCAGCAGCCCGAGGACAGTTAGCAATCAGCCCCAACATTTT.

The chain uses TRBV5-1 and TRBJ1-2; 8 nucleotides match TRBD1. This CDR3 is built from 15 residues. Losses at the gene ends were 5 bases for V and 3 bases for J; bases not matched to a gene: 9. Germline CDR1 and CDR2: SGHRS and YFSETQ. This CDR3 is CASSRTGTMDYGYTF. In DNA, the CDR3 is TGCGCCAGCAGTAGGACAGGGACAATGGACTATGGCTACACCTTC.

The rearrangement uses TRBV5-1 and TRBJ1-3; D is unclear. The CDR3 loop spans 17 amino acids. V was trimmed by 0 bases and J by 0 bases, leaving 13 bases between them. In germline, CDR1 is SGHRS, CDR2 YFSETQ. The CDR3 protein is CASSLVQASSSGNTIYF. In DNA form, the CDR3 reads TGCGCCAGCAGCTTGGTCCAGGCTTCAAGCTCTGGAAACACCATATATTTT.

The chain links TRBV19 to TRBJ2-1; the match to TRBD2 covers 14 bases. This CDR3 is built from 16 residues. Germline lookup yields CDR1 LNHDA and CDR2 SQIVND (reference sequence). The junction had 2 bases not matched to a gene; V was cut back by 6 bases and J by 1 base. CDR3 in DNA: TGTGCCAGTAGCCGACTAGCGGGGGGGTCCTACAATGAGCAGTTCTTC. The encoded protein is CASSRLAGGSYNEQFF. Full variable domain (remainder filled in from reference TRBV19 and TRBJ2-1): DGGITQSPKYLFRKEGQNVTLSCEQNLNHDAMYWYRQDPGQGLRLIYYSQIVNDFQKGDIAEGYSVSREKKESFPLTVTSAQKNPTAFYLCASSRLAGGSYNEQFFGPGTRLTVL.

The genes are TRBV4-1 and TRBJ2-7, with D perhaps assigned TRBD1 or TRBD2 (5 bases each). This CDR3 has 15 amino acids. CDR1 is MGHRA, CDR2 YSYEKL, per germline. With 0 bases removed from V and 4 bases from J, the gap between germline ends came to 13 bases. CDR3 sequence (DNA): TGCGCCAGCAGCCAAGACTGGGGCCCGGGGTACGAGCAGTACTTC. Amino acid sequence: CASSQDWGPGYEQYF.

This clone has a handful of counts. The V gene is TRBV7-9, the J gene TRBJ1-1, with TRBD1 matching 12 bases. This CDR3 has 16 residues. Germline CDR1 is SEHNR and CDR2 is FQNEAQ (reference sequence). Trimming cost V 4 bases and J 9 bases; bases outside gene matches: 12. CDR3 DNA sequence: TGTGCCAGCAGCTGGGGACAGGGGGCAGGGAGGAGCCAAGCTTTCTTT. Translation: CASSWGQGAGRSQAFF.

The chain uses TRBV15 and TRBJ1-5; 7 positions match TRBD1. Looked up from germline, CDR1 is LNHNV and CDR2 is YYDKDF (reference sequence). V lost 3 bases and J lost 2; bases outside the gene matches: 13. CDR3 length: 18 residues. The CDR3 reads CATSRGSNTGEGNQPQHF. CDR3 DNA sequence: TGTGCCACCAGCAGGGGGTCTAACACAGGGGAGGGCAATCAGCCCCAGCATTTT.